This TCR beta chain came from a study of kidney transplant recipient with SARS-CoV-2 infection. This clonotype was counted at least ten times. The CDR3 spans 17 residues. Trimming cost V 3 bases and J 4 bases, with 21 bases left between them. The germline V gene has CDR1 SGHVT and CDR2 SQSDAQ. TCRdb itself ran the reads through MiXCR, one entry per CDR3 protein. The sample records 200,000 to 250,000 distinct CDR3 sequences, 29% being singletons. The sample was a blood sample, taken at baseline and between days 110 and 120 from a kidney transplant recipient. The chain couples TRBV7-4 to TRBJ1-2; D not resolved. The TCR comes from a young adult male patient who had COVID-19 and was a kidney transplant recipient. Some T cells may be graft donor cells. CDR3 in DNA: TGTGCCAGCAGCTTCAGCGGTTCAGCTCGAAAGACCTATGGCTACACCTTC. Translating it yields CASSFSGSARKTYGYTF.